The 32 T cell receptor beta chains listed next were all sequenced from one sample in a study of type 1 regulatory T cells. TCRdb used MiXCR to reprocess the reads, holding one entry per CDR3 protein. Of approximately 97,000 distinct CDR3 sequences in the sample, roughly 31% were seen once. Sequencing was performed on CD4+ T cells, either the whole sample or a sorted fraction (not recorded which). These receptors were taken from a human donor in good health.

This chain uses TRBV20-1 with TRBJ2-4; D is unresolved. The V end was cut by 3 bases, the J end by 5 bases, with 8 bases between. The germline V gene encodes CDR1 DFQATT and CDR2 SNEGSKA (reference sequence). This CDR3 is built from 12 residues. CDR3 in amino acids: CSARAQENIQYF. CDR3 DNA: TGCAGTGCTAGGGCCCAAGAAAACATTCAGTACTTC.

The rearrangement links TRBV6-2 or TRBV6-3 to TRBJ1-3; D remains ambiguous. CDR3 length: 12 residues. CDR1 MNHEY and CDR2 SVGEGT come from the germline V gene. Trimming stripped 6 bases from V and 0 bases from J, with 3 bases between. CDR3 nucleotide sequence: TGTGCCAGCAGGAGCTCTGGAAACACCATATATTTT. This translates into CASRSSGNTIYF.

The chain employs TRBV19 and TRBJ2-5; 14 bases line up with TRBD2. J lost 5 bases, V lost 8 bases, and 4 bases had no gene match. The CDR3 covers 14 residues. CDR1 is LNHDA and CDR2 is SQIVND in the germline V gene (reference sequence). In DNA, the CDR3 is TGTGCCAGTGGGACTAGCGGGAGTTCGGAGACCCAGTACTTC. Translation: CASGTSGSSETQYF. The full variable domain, rest sourced from reference TRBV19 and TRBJ2-5, is DGGITQSPKYLFRKEGQNVTLSCEQNLNHDAMYWYRQDPGQGLRLIYYSQIVNDFQKGDIAEGYSVSREKKESFPLTVTSAQKNPTAFYLCASGTSGSSETQYFGPGTRLLVL.

This clonotype came up a few times. J is TRBJ2-1 and V is TRBV7-9; 8 bases are a match to TRBD2. Germline CDR1 is SEHNR and CDR2 is FQNEAQ (reference sequence). The CDR3 runs to 14 residues. After removal of 6 bases from V and 10 bases from J, the junction contained 11 bases not matched to a gene. The CDR3 DNA sequence: TGTGCCAGCAGGAACGCGGGACTAGAGGGGGAGCAGTTCTTC. It encodes CASRNAGLEGEQFF.

This clonotype was counted only a few times. This chain joins TRBV20-1 and TRBJ2-7, with 8 bases lining up with TRBD2. Germline trimming cut 2 bases from V and 2 bases from J; bases unmatched to any gene: 5. From germline, CDR1 is DFQATT and CDR2 SNEGSKA (reference sequence). The length of the CDR3 is 14 residues. Written as DNA, the CDR3 is TGCAGTGCTAGAACTAGCGGAGCTACCTACGAGCAGTACTTC. It specifies CSARTSGATYEQYF.

The CDR3 DNA is TGCAGCGGGAAATATCTGGGACAGAGGGAGCGTCCTTACTACGAGCAGTACTTC. Translating gives CSGKYLGQRERPYYEQYF. This chain connects TRBV29-1 to TRBJ2-7, with 7 positions matching TRBD1. Germline V gene sequence: CDR1 SQVTM, CDR2 ANQGSEA. The CDR3 runs 18 residues. V was pared by 7 bases and J by 3 bases, with 24 bases of the junction left unmatched.

As DNA, the CDR3 is TGCAGTGCAGAGGGGGGGGCTAACTATGGCTACACCTTC. Translated: CSAEGGANYGYTF. The chain couples TRBV20-1 to TRBJ1-2, with D possibly TRBD1 on 6 matching bases. The V and J ends lost 6 bases and 0 bases respectively, with 11 bases between them. The CDR3 consists of 13 residues. CDR1 is DFQATT, CDR2 SNEGSKA, per germline (reference sequence).

The chain employs TRBV18 and TRBJ2-4; 8 nucleotides align to TRBD2. CDR1 is KGHSH and CDR2 is LQKENI in the germline V gene. The CDR3 totals 16 residues. Unmatched junction bases numbered 8, after V lost 3 bases and J lost 4 bases. The CDR3 nucleotides are TGTGCCAGCTCACCTACTAGCGGTGGCCAAAAAAACATTCAGTACTTC. This translates into CASSPTSGGQKNIQYF.

This clonotype was observed a few times. This chain connects TRBV29-1 to TRBJ1-2, with D perhaps TRBD1 (6 bases). V lost 3 bases, J lost 8 bases, and 13 bases lay in between. CDR1 and CDR2 from the germline V gene are SQVTM and ANQGSEA. This CDR3 has 12 residues. The CDR3: CSVEVNGGGYTF. The CDR3 DNA reads as TGCAGCGTTGAGGTCAACGGGGGCGGCTACACCTTC. Full variable domain (missing parts from reference TRBV29-1 and TRBJ1-2): SAVISQKPSRDICQRGTSLTIQCQVDSQVTMMFWYRQQPGQSLTLIATANQGSEATYESGFVIDKFPISRPNLTFSTLTVSNMSPEDSSIYLCSVEVNGGGYTFGSGTRLTVV.

A single count supports this clonotype. The DNA for the CDR3 is TGCAGTGCCCCGCGTAGCACAGATACGCAGTATTTT. This sequence encodes CSAPRSTDTQYF. The chain links TRBV20-1 to TRBJ2-3; D remains unclear. In germline, CDR1 is DFQATT, CDR2 SNEGSKA (reference sequence). The CDR3 runs to 12 residues. V dropped 6 bases and J dropped 0 bases, with 7 bases sitting between them.

The chain recombines TRBV13 with TRBJ2-1, with unresolved D. In germline, CDR1 is PRHDT, CDR2 FYEKMQ (reference sequence). The CDR3 is made up of 11 amino acids. V shed 5 bases and J shed 7 bases, with 6 bases lying between them. The CDR3 bases are TGTGCCAGCAGCGCAGCGAATGAGCAGTTCTTC. This gives the protein CASSAANEQFF.

The CDR3 DNA follows: TGCGCCAGCAGCTTGTGGACTAGCGGGAGTGGCAACAATGAGCAGTTCTTC. Its protein product is CASSLWTSGSGNNEQFF. The chain employs TRBV5-1 and TRBJ2-1, with 13 bases lining up with TRBD2. The V gene's germline CDR1 is SGHRS and CDR2 YFSETQ. V lost 1 base and J lost 5; bases outside the gene matches: 6. The CDR3 sequence is 17 residues long.

The V and J genes are TRBV15 and TRBJ2-3; no clear D. The CDR3 length is 14 residues. CDR1 is LNHNV and CDR2 is YYDKDF in the germline V gene (reference sequence). Between the trimmed V and J ends, which lost 1 base and 1 base, there was a span of 6 bases. CDR3 residues: CATSRGLGTDTQYF. The CDR3 DNA follows: TGTGCCACCAGCAGAGGTCTGGGCACAGATACGCAGTATTTT.

The chain employs TRBV11-2 and TRBJ2-3; 9 nucleotides align to TRBD2. Germline V CDR1 and CDR2: SGHAT, FQNNGV. The CDR3 covers 12 residues. J lost 15 bases, V lost 5 bases, and 9 bases had no gene match. The CDR3 loop reads CASSPSGRREYF. The CDR3 coding sequence is TGTGCCAGCAGCCCGAGCGGGAGGAGGGAATATTTT.

The rearrangement links TRBV20-1 to TRBJ2-1, with 8 bases matching TRBD1. The V and J ends lost 3 bases and 3 bases, in that order; junction bases with no gene match: 7. Germline loops: CDR1 DFQATT, CDR2 SNEGSKA (reference sequence). This CDR3 is built from 15 residues. The chain's CDR3 is CSARSGTGGYNEQFF. Here the CDR3 DNA reads TGCAGTGCTAGGAGTGGTACAGGGGGCTACAATGAGCAGTTCTTC.

This clonotype has only a few counts. This sequence joins TRBV20-1 and TRBJ1-5; 7 nucleotides align to TRBD1. This CDR3 region has 16 residues. V shed 6 bases, J shed 1 base, and the junction held 12 bases outside the gene matches. Germline V gene sequence: CDR1 DFQATT, CDR2 SNEGSKA (reference sequence). This chain's CDR3 is CSAAHQGDLSNQPQHF. The CDR3, as DNA: TGCAGTGCGGCCCATCAGGGGGACCTAAGCAATCAGCCCCAGCATTTT.

The table lists this clonotype with a few counts. The V and J genes are TRBV4-2 and TRBJ1-2, with unresolved D. The germline V gene has CDR1 LGHNA and CDR2 YNFKEQ. This CDR3 has 14 residues. Trimming left V 1 base short and J 8 bases short, with 14 bases between. CDR3 protein: CASSQVGELWGYTF. The CDR3, as DNA: TGTGCCAGCAGCCAAGTCGGGGAACTATGGGGCTACACCTTC.

This chain joins TRBV28 and TRBJ2-7; D unresolved. Germline CDR1 and CDR2: MDHEN and SYDVKM. Deletions cut 5 bases from V and 2 bases from J, with 13 bases between. CDR3 length: 14 amino acids. Written as DNA, the CDR3 is TGTGCCAGCAGTGGCCCCGCAACAACCTACGAGCAGTACTTC. It yields the protein CASSGPATTYEQYF.

The V call is TRBV2, the J call TRBJ2-5; a weak D match, TRBD1 (6 bases). This CDR3 region has 12 residues. The V end lost 6 bases, the J end lost 5 bases, and 10 bases lay between the germline ends. Germline V CDR1 and CDR2: SNHLY, FYNNEI. The CDR3 here is CASRQGWETQYF. Here the CDR3 DNA reads TGTGCCAGCAGACAGGGCTGGGAGACCCAGTACTTC.

This clonotype has only a few counts. This chain joins TRBV6-5 and TRBJ2-7; a possible D gene is TRBD1 (5 bases). The germline gives CDR1 MNHEY, CDR2 SVGAGI. V was pared by 0 bases and J by 3 bases, with 9 bases between. The CDR3 loop spans 14 amino acids. The CDR3 sequence: CASSYSRTNYEQYF. CDR3 sequence (DNA): TGTGCCAGCAGTTACTCGAGGACAAACTACGAGCAGTACTTC.

The table lists this clonotype with a few counts. V gene TRBV4-1 combines with J gene TRBJ2-3; no firm D call. Germline assignment: CDR1 MGHRA and CDR2 YSYEKL. V dropped 0 bases and J dropped 8 bases, with 9 bases sitting between them. CDR3 size: 13 residues. For the CDR3, the DNA is TGCGCCAGCAGCCAAGAACTAAAAACTACGCAGTATTTT. The encoded protein is CASSQELKTTQYF.

The J gene is TRBJ1-1, the V gene TRBV6-1; the D gene is possibly TRBD1 (6 bases). The V and J ends lost 5 bases and 6 bases respectively, with 13 bases between them. The V gene's germline CDR1 is MNHNS and CDR2 SASEGT. The CDR3 consists of 13 residues. For the CDR3, the DNA is TGTGCCAGCAGTCGACAGGCTTATTCTGAAGCTTTCTTT. Amino acids: CASSRQAYSEAFF.

V gene TRBV5-1 combines with J gene TRBJ2-7; no clear D. The CDR3 runs 14 residues. Deletions cut 1 base from V and 2 bases from J, with 10 bases between. The germline gives CDR1 SGHRS, CDR2 YFSETQ. CDR3 amino acids: CASSLMYNAYEQYF. The CDR3 DNA sequence: TGCGCCAGCAGCTTGATGTATAATGCCTACGAGCAGTACTTC.

The V gene is TRBV10-3, the J gene TRBJ2-1; TRBD1 might be the D (6 bases). Trimming shortened V by 4 bases and J by 1 base, and 11 bases separated the two germline ends. Germline V CDR1 and CDR2: ENHRY, SYGVKD. The CDR3 length is 15 residues. The DNA for the CDR3 is TGTGCCATCAGTGGTGGGGGCCGATCCTACAATGAGCAGTTCTTC. Translated, it gives CAISGGGRSYNEQFF.

The chain recombines TRBV7-2 with TRBJ2-1, with 8 positions matching TRBD2. In germline, CDR1 is SGHTA, CDR2 FQGNSA. The trim removed 4 bases at V and 8 bases at J, leaving 7 bases unmatched. The CDR3 consists of 14 residues. DNA for the CDR3: TGTGCCAGCAGCTACAGCGGGAGTACTTATGAGCAGTTCTTC. Translation gives CASSYSGSTYEQFF.

The J gene is TRBJ1-5, the V gene TRBV5-5; D is possibly TRBD1 (6 bases). CDR1 SGHKS and CDR2 YYEKEE come from the germline V gene (reference sequence). Trimming took off 0 bases at V and 2 bases at J, with 9 bases between the two ends. The length of the CDR3 is 15 residues. CDR3 loop: CASSLDRAGNQPQHF. Here the CDR3 DNA reads TGTGCCAGCAGCTTGGACAGGGCAGGCAATCAGCCCCAGCATTTT. Full variable domain (remainder filled in from reference TRBV5-5 and TRBJ1-5): DAGVTQSPTHLIKTRGQQVTLRCSPISGHKSVSWYQQVLGQGPQFIFQYYEKEERGRGNFPDRFSARQFPNYSSELNVNALLLGDSALYLCASSLDRAGNQPQHFGDGTRLSIL.

This clonotype has only a few counts. The chain uses TRBV7-3 and TRBJ1-1; D is undetermined. V was trimmed by 5 bases and J by 3 bases, leaving 10 bases between them. Germline V gene data show CDR1 as SGHTA and CDR2 as FQGTGA. This CDR3 has 13 amino acids. CDR3 sequence (DNA): TGTGCCAGCAGCCTATCTATCGACACTGAAGCTTTCTTT. This translates into CASSLSIDTEAFF.

This clonotype turned up a few times. This chain connects TRBV5-5 to TRBJ1-6; 10 bases match TRBD1. The length of the CDR3 is 13 residues. J gave up 8 bases and V 8 bases, and 4 bases lay outside the gene matches. The germline gives CDR1 SGHKS, CDR2 YYEKEE (reference sequence). The CDR3 sequence is CASGTGEYSPLHF. The CDR3 DNA sequence: TGTGCCAGTGGGACAGGGGAATATTCACCCCTCCACTTT.

The genes are TRBV7-9 and TRBJ2-3, with D uncertain. Germline lookup yields CDR1 SEHNR and CDR2 FQNEAQ (reference sequence). Between the trimmed V and J ends, which lost 7 bases and 5 bases, there was a span of 10 bases. This CDR3 region has 12 residues. The CDR3 DNA follows: TGTGCCAGCACCGGATTCAGAGATACGCAGTATTTT. Encoded protein: CASTGFRDTQYF.

The V gene is TRBV5-1, the J gene TRBJ2-3; possible D gene TRBD2, 8 bases. Looked up from germline, CDR1 is SGHRS and CDR2 is YFSETQ. The V and J ends lost 1 base and 3 bases respectively, with 30 bases between them. The CDR3 is 21 amino acids. The CDR3 spells CASSLKFRDSNLAGTTDTQYF. CDR3 nucleotides: TGCGCCAGCAGCTTGAAGTTCCGGGACAGTAATTTAGCGGGAACGACAGATACGCAGTATTTT.

V usage is TRBV20-1 and J usage is TRBJ2-1, with D possibly matching TRBD1 (6 bases). Germline CDR1 reads DFQATT; CDR2 reads SNEGSKA (reference sequence). Trimming pared 1 base from V and 2 bases from J, leaving 6 bases between. The CDR3 runs to 13 residues. In DNA form, the CDR3 reads TGCAGTGCTAGAGGGGACACCTACAATGAGCAGTTCTTC. This translates into CSARGDTYNEQFF.

This clonotype was observed a few times. V usage is TRBV6-2 or TRBV6-3 and J usage is TRBJ1-1; a weak D match, TRBD1 (5 bases). In germline, CDR1 is MNHEY, CDR2 SVGEGT. The V and J ends lost 3 bases and 6 bases respectively, with 14 bases between them. The CDR3 sequence is 14 residues long. The CDR3, as DNA: TGTGCCAGCAGTTATGGGACTCTCAACGCTGAAGCTTTCTTT. This encodes CASSYGTLNAEAFF.